This TCR beta chain was sequenced for a study of patients and donors after allogeneic stem cell transplantation. This clonotype has more than one count but fewer than ten. TCRdb reprocessed the RT-PCR reads via MiXCR and lists one record per CDR3 protein. Among over 130,000 distinct CDR3 sequences listed, about two fifths were seen once. The sequenced sample was blood, either unsorted or a sorted T cell fraction (not recorded which). The TCR sequence derives from a human donor who was either an allogeneic HSCT recipient or a stem cell or donor lymphocyte infusion donor (not recorded which). It is not recorded whose cells these are; they may come from a transplant donor.

Here the CDR3 reads CASSETRGSGQPQHF. CDR3 DNA: TGTGCCAGCAGTGAAACCAGGGGTTCGGGTCAGCCCCAGCATTTT. The rearrangement links TRBV2 to TRBJ1-5; perhaps TRBD1 as D (6 bases). The CDR3 has 15 residues. V lost 2 bases, J lost 6 bases, and 14 bases lay in between. Germline CDR1 is SNHLY and CDR2 is FYNNEI.